The clone carrying this T cell receptor (beta chain) occurred a few times. The antigen remains unidentified. TCRdb reanalysed the reads using MiXCR and keeps one entry per CDR3 protein. The repertoire holds 360,000 or so distinct CDR3 sequences, with roughly 36% as singletons. Germline V gene lookup returns CDR1 SEHNR and CDR2 FQNEAQ (reference sequence). Between the trimmed V and J ends, which lost 4 bases and 6 bases, there was a span of 9 bases. CDR3 length: 12 residues. This entry is derived from a study of T cell repertoires in cytomegalovirus infection. This clonotype was sampled from a human donor in good health (CMV status not recorded). Some clones in this sample may be carry-over from other donors' samples. The starting material was cultured PBMCs, obtained from culture after CMV antigen stimulation. The rearrangement joins TRBV7-9 to TRBJ2-5; maybe TRBD2 (5 bases). CDR3 DNA: TGTGCCAGCAGCTACCCGGGGAAGACCCAGTACTTC. Amino acids: CASSYPGKTQYF.